What follows are 9 T cell receptor beta chains derived from one specimen sequenced in a study of blood T cell repertoires in COVID-19. Sequencing was performed with immunoSEQ multiplex PCR; in TCRdb, only in-frame clones are kept and a portion is missing. The sample includes 250,000 or so clones, around four fifths of them seen just once. The sequencing input was peripheral blood. These receptors all come from a woman aged 55-70 years with active or convalescent COVID-19.

A remark on this clone: Other DNA sequences in this specimen translate into the identical CDR3. For the CDR3, the DNA is TGTGCCAGCCGGCGGGGGAACACTGAAGCTTTCTTT. Translation: CASRRGNTEAFF. This rearrangement joins TRBV5-6 to TRBJ1-1, with D unclear. The CDR3 sequence is 12 residues long. Trimming took 7 bases from V and 1 from J, leaving 8 bases between them. Germline V gene sequence: CDR1 SGHDT, CDR2 YYEEEE.

This clone has just a few counts. The rearrangement links TRBV6-1 to TRBJ1-3; D gene uncertain. The CDR3 totals 15 residues. CDR1 and CDR2 from the germline V gene are MNHNS and SASEGT. V was pared by 3 bases and J by 2 bases, with 11 bases between. In DNA, the CDR3 is TGTGCCAGCAGTGAGCAGGTGACACCTGGAAACACCATATATTTT. This encodes CASSEQVTPGNTIYF.

The chain is built from TRBV9 and TRBJ2-3, with 7 bases matching TRBD1. Germline CDR1 and CDR2: SGDLS and YYNGEE. There are 15 residues in the CDR3. V trimming: 0 bases; J trimming: 0 bases; junction bases outside the gene matches: 1. The CDR3 DNA reads TGTGCCAGCAGCGTAGGGGGACAGAGCACAGATACGCAGTATTTT. It codes for CASSVGGQSTDTQYF.

The J gene is TRBJ1-1, the V gene TRBV9; no definite D call. Germline values: CDR1 SGDLS, CDR2 YYNGEE. There are 14 residues in the CDR3. The germline V and J ends were trimmed by 5 bases and 4 bases, with 15 bases remaining between them. As DNA, the CDR3 is TGTGCCAGCAGTCGTAGGGAGGGTAGCACTGAAGCTTTCTTT. It codes for CASSRREGSTEAFF.

V is TRBV6-5 and J is TRBJ1-6; the match to TRBD1 covers 7 bases. CDR1 is MNHEY, CDR2 SVGAGI, per germline. This CDR3 contains 13 residues. The ends lost 6 bases at V and 7 bases at J; junction bases unmatched: 3. CDR3 nucleotides: TGTGCCAGCAGGTGGGACAGAAATTCACCCCTCCACTTT. This gives the protein CASRWDRNSPLHF.

The chain recombines TRBV7-2 with TRBJ1-1; TRBD1 is a possible D gene (5 bases). Trimming cost V 2 bases and J 5 bases, with 21 bases left between them. Germline V gene sequence: CDR1 SGHTA, CDR2 FQGNSA. There are 17 residues in the CDR3. The CDR3 coding sequence is TGTGCCAGCAGCTTAACGCGGGGGGGGAATTTGAGAACTGAAGCTTTCTTT. This translates into CASSLTRGGNLRTEAFF.

V is TRBV6-2 or TRBV6-3 and J is TRBJ1-5; TRBD1 might be the D (5 bases). There are 15 residues in the CDR3. The V end lost 2 bases, the J end lost 2 bases, and 10 bases lay between the germline ends. Germline CDR1 is MNHEY and CDR2 is SVGEGT. In DNA form, the CDR3 reads TGTGCCAGCAGTTACCAGGGTAGGGGCAATCAGCCCCAGCATTTT. Translated: CASSYQGRGNQPQHF.

The chain has TRBV4-1 and TRBJ1-1; tentative D call: TRBD1 (5 bases). Germline assignment: CDR1 MGHRA and CDR2 YSYEKL. Deletions cut 1 base from V and 2 bases from J, with 8 bases between. CDR3 size: 14 residues. The CDR3 DNA reads as TGCGCCAGCAGCCAAGGGACACCTAACACTGAAGCTTTCTTT. Translation: CASSQGTPNTEAFF.

This clone was counted between two and nine times. The CDR3 sequence is CASSVGTAFTGELFF. The CDR3 DNA is TGTGCCAGCAGCGTAGGGACAGCCTTCACCGGGGAGCTGTTTTTT. The chain recombines TRBV9 with TRBJ2-2, with a tentative D call TRBD1 (6 bases). The CDR3 totals 15 residues. Trimming took off 0 bases at V and 4 bases at J, with 10 bases between the two ends. Germline V gene sequence: CDR1 SGDLS, CDR2 YYNGEE.